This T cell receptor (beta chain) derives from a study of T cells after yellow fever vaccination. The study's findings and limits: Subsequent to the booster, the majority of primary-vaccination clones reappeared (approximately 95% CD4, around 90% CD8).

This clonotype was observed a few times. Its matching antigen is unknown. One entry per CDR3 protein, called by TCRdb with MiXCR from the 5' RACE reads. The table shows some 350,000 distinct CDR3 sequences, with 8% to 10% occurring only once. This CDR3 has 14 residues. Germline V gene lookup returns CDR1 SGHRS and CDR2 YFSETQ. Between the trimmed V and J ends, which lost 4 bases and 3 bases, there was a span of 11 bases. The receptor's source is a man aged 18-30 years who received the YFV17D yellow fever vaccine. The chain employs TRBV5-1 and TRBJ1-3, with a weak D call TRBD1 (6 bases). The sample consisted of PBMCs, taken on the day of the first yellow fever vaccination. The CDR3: CASSQGYDGNTIYF. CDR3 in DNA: TGCGCCAGCAGCCAGGGGTACGATGGAAACACCATATATTTT.